This TCR beta chain was sequenced for a study of CD8 T cells in Susac syndrome. Study observations and caveats: The study conceded that its TCR sequencing and HLA analysis involved relatively few individuals.

This CDR3 region has 10 residues. Trimming removed 2 bases at V and 9 bases at J, with 2 bases between. Germline V gene sequence: CDR1 SNHLY, CDR2 FYNNEI. The T cells that were sequenced for TCR beta were CD8+ and CD4+ cells from blood. Controls were drawn from healthy donors and were matched for age and sex. About this clonotype: What it binds is not known.

Reverse transcription of 0.5 to 1 ug RNA used random hexamers. Amplification of TCR beta CDR3 used immunoSEQ multiplex PCR across 54 Vbeta and 13 Jbeta. TCRdb reprocessed the immunoSEQ multiplex PCR reads with MiXCR, giving one entry per CDR3 protein. Among 100,000 to 150,000 distinct CDR3 sequences, more than 90% were seen once, and the ten largest hold over 0.065%. The sequence was obtained from a human donor in good health. Sequenced input: CD4+ T cells from PBMCs. This chain connects TRBV2 to TRBJ2-1; D not resolved. CDR3 DNA sequence: TGTGCCAGCAGTGAAATTGAGCAGTTCTTC. It encodes CASSEIEQFF. Based on the CDR3 plus reference TRBV2 and TRBJ2-1, the full variable domain is EPEVTQTPSHQVTQMGQEVILRCVPISNHLYFYWYRQILGQKVEFLVSFYNNEISEKSEIFDDQFSVERPDGSNFTLKIRSTKLEDSAMYFCASSEIEQFFGPGTRLTVL.